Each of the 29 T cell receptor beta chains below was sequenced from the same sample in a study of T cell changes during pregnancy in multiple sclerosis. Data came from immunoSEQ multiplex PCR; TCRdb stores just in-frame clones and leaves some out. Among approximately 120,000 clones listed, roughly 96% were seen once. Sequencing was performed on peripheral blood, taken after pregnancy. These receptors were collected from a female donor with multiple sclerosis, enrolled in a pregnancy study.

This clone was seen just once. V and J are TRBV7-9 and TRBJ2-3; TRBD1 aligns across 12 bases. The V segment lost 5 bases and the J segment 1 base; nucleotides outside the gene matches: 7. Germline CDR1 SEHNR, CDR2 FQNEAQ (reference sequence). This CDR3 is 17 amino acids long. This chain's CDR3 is CASSKGQGAIGTDTQYF. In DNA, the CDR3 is TGTGCCAGCAGCAAGGGACAGGGGGCTATCGGCACAGATACGCAGTATTTT.

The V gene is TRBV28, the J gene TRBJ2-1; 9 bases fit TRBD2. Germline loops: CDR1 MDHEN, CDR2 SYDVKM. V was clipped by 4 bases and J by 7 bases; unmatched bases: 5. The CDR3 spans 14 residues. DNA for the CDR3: TGTGCCAGCAGTTCGCTAGCGGGAAGGAATGAGCAGTTCTTC. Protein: CASSSLAGRNEQFF.

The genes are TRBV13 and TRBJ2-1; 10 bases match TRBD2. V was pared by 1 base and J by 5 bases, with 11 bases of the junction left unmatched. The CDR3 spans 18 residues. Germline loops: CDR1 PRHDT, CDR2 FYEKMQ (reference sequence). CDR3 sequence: CASSLAGPAGGINNEQFF. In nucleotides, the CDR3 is TGTGCCAGCAGCTTAGCGGGGCCAGCGGGAGGGATTAACAATGAGCAGTTCTTC.

This chain's CDR3 is CATSPGDANYGYTF. As DNA, the CDR3 is TGTGCCACTAGCCCGGGGGATGCTAACTATGGCTACACCTTC. The V and J genes are TRBV15 and TRBJ1-2, with D tentatively TRBD1 (5 bases). The CDR3 length is 14 residues. Trimming shortened V by 9 bases and J by 0 bases, and 14 bases separated the two germline ends. CDR1 is LNHNV and CDR2 is YYDKDF in the germline V gene (reference sequence).

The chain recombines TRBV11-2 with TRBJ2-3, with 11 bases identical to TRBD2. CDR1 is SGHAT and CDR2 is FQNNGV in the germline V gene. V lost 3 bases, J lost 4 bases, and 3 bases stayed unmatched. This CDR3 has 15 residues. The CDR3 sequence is CASSFTSGSADTQYF. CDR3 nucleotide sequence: TGTGCCAGCAGCTTCACTAGCGGGAGTGCAGATACGCAGTATTTT.

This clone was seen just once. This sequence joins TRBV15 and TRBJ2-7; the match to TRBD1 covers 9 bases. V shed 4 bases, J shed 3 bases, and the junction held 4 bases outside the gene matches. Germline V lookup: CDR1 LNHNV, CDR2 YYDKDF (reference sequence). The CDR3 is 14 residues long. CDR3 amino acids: CATSTGQGSYEQYF. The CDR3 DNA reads TGTGCCACCAGCACAGGACAGGGGAGCTACGAGCAGTACTTC.

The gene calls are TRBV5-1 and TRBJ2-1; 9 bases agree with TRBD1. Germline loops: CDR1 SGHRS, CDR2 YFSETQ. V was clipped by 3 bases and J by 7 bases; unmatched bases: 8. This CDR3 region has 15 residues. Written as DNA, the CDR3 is TGCGCCAGCAGCTCACAGGGGGCGATCTTGAATGAGCAGTTCTTC. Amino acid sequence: CASSSQGAILNEQFF.

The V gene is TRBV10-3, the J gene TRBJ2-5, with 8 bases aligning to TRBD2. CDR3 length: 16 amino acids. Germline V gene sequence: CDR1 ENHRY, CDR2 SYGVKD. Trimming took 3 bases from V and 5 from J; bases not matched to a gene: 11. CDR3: CAISESVAGYFETQYF. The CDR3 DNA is TGTGCCATCAGTGAATCGGTAGCGGGATATTTTGAGACCCAGTACTTC.

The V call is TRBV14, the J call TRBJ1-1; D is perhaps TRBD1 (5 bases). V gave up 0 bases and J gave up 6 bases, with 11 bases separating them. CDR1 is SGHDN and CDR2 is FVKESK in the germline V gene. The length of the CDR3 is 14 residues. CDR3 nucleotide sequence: TGTGCCAGCAGCCAAGATCTGTGGGGCGCTGAAGCTTTCTTT. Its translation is CASSQDLWGAEAFF.

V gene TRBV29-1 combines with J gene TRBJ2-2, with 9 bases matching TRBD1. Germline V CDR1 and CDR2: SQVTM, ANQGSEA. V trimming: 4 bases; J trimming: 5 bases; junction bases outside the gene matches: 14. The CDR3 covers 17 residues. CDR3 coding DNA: TGCAGCGTTGTCCCTCAAAAGATGACAGGGGGGACCGGGGAGCTGTTTTTT. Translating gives CSVVPQKMTGGTGELFF.

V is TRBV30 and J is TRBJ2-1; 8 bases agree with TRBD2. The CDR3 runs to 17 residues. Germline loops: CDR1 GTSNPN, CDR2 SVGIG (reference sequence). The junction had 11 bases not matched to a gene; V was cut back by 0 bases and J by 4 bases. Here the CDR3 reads CAWSVGIGGRTYNEQFF. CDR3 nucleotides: TGTGCCTGGAGTGTAGGGATCGGCGGGAGGACTTACAATGAGCAGTTCTTC.

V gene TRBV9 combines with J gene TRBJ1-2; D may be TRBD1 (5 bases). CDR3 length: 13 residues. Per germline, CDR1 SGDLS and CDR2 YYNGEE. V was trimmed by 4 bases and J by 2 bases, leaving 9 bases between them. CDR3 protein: CASSLRANYGYTF. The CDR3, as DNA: TGTGCCAGCAGCCTCAGGGCAAACTATGGCTACACCTTC.

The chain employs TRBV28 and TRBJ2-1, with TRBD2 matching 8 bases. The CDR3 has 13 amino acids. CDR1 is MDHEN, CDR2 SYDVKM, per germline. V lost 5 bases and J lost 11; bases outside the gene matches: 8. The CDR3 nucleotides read TGTGCCAGCAGTCTAACTAGCGGAAAAAAGCAGTTCTTC. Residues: CASSLTSGKKQFF.

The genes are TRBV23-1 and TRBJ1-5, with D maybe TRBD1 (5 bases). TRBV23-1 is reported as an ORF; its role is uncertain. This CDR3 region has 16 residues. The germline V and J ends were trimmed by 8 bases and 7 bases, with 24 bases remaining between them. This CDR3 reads CASGLLRPGQKQPQHF. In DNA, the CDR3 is TGCGCCAGCGGGCTCTTAAGGCCCGGACAAAAACAGCCCCAGCATTTT.

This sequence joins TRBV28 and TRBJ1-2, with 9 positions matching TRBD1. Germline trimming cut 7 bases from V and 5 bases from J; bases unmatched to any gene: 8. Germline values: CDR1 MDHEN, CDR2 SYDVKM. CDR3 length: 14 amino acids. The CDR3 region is CASTLTGGIYGYTF. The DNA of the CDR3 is TGTGCCAGCACTTTGACAGGGGGGATTTATGGCTACACCTTC.

This CDR3 is CSVEDSGTTPNEQFF. The CDR3 DNA reads TGCAGCGTTGAAGATTCGGGGACTACCCCCAATGAGCAGTTCTTC. The rearrangement joins TRBV29-1 to TRBJ2-1, with TRBD2 matching over 7 bases. The V and J ends lost 0 bases and 6 bases, in that order; junction bases with no gene match: 8. CDR3 size: 15 residues. CDR1 and CDR2 from the germline V gene are SQVTM and ANQGSEA.

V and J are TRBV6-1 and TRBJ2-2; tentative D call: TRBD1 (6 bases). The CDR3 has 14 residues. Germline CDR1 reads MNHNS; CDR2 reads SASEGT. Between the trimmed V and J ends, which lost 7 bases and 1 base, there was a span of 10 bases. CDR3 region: CASKGGLNTGELFF. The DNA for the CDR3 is TGTGCCAGCAAAGGGGGTCTGAACACCGGGGAGCTGTTTTTT.

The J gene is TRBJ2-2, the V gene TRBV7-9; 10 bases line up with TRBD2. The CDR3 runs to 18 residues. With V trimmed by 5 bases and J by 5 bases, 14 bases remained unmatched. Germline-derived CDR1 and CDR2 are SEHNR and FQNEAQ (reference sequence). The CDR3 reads CASSTPPDLTSGTGELFF. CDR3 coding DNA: TGTGCCAGCAGCACCCCGCCGGACCTGACTAGCGGGACCGGGGAGCTGTTTTTT. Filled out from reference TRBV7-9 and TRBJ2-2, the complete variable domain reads DTGVSQNPRHKITKRGQNVTFRCDPISEHNRLYWYRQTLGQGPEFLTYFQNEAQLEKSRLLSDRFSAERPKGSFSTLEIQRTEQGDSAMYLCASSTPPDLTSGTGELFFGEGSRLTVL.

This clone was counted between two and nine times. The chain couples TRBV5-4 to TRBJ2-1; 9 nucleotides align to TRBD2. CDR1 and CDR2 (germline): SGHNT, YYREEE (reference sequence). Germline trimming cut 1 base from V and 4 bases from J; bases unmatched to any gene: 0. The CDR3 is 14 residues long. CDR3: CASSLLAGYNEQFF. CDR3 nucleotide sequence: TGTGCCAGCAGCTTGCTAGCGGGGTACAATGAGCAGTTCTTC.

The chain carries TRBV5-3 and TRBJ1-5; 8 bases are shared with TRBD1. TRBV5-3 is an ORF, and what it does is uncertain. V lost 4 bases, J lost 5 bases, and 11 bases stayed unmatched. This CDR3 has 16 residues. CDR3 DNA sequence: TGTGCCAGAAGCCTGAGGATGACAGGGGATTATCAGCCCCAGCATTTT. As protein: CARSLRMTGDYQPQHF.

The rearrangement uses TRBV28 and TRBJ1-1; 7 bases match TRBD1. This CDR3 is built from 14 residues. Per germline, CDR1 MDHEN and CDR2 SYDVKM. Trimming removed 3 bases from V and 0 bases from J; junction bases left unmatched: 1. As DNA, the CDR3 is TGTGCCAGCAGTTTGACAGGGTTGAACACTGAAGCTTTCTTT. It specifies CASSLTGLNTEAFF.

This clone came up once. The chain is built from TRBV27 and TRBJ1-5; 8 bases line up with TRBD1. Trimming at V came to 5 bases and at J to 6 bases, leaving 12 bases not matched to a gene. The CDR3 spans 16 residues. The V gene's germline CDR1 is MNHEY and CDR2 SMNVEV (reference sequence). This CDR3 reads CASSPISRGQSQPQHF. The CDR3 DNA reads TGTGCCAGCAGTCCTATTTCCAGGGGGCAGAGTCAGCCCCAGCATTTT.

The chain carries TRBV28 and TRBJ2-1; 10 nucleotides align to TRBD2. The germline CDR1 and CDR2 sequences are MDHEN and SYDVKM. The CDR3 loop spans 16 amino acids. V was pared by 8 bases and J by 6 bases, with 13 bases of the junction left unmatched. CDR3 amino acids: CASSAPLAGLGNEQFF. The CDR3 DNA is TGTGCCAGCTCGGCTCCACTAGCGGGACTAGGCAATGAGCAGTTCTTC. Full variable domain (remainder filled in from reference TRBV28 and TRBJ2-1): DVKVTQSSRYLVKRTGEKVFLECVQDMDHENMFWYRQDPGLGLRLIYFSYDVKMKEKGDIPEGYSVSREKKERFSLILESASTNQTSMYLCASSAPLAGLGNEQFFGPGTRLTVL.

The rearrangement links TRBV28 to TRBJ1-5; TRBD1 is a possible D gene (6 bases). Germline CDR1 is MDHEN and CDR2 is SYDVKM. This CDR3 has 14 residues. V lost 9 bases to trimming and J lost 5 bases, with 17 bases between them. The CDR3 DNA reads TGTGCCAGTGTCGGGGGGGGGCTACATCAGCCCCAGCATTTT. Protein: CASVGGGLHQPQHF.

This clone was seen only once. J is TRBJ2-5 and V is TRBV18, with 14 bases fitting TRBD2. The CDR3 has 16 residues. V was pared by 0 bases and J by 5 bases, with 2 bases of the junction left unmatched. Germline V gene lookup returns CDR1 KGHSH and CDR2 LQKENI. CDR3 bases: TGTGCCAGCTCACCACCGACTAGCGGGAGGGCTGAGACCCAGTACTTC. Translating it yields CASSPPTSGRAETQYF.

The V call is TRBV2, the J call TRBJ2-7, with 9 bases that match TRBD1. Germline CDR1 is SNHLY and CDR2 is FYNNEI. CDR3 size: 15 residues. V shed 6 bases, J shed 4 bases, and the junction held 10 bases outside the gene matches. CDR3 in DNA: TGTGCCAGCAGGGGTCAGACAGGGGGAGTATACGAGCAGTACTTC. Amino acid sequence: CASRGQTGGVYEQYF.

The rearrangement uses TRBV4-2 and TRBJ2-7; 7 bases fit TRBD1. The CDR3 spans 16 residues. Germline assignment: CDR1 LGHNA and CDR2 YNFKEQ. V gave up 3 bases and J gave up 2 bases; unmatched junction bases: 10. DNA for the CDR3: TGTGCCAGCAGCCAGGATACCGGGACAGAAGCCTACGAGCAGTACTTC. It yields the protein CASSQDTGTEAYEQYF.

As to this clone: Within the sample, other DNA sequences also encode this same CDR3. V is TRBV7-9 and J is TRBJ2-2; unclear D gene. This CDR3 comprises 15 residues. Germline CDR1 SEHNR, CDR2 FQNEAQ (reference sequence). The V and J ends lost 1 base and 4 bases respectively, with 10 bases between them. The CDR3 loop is CASSLVPPSTGELFF. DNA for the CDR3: TGTGCCAGCAGCTTAGTCCCACCTAGCACCGGGGAGCTGTTTTTT.

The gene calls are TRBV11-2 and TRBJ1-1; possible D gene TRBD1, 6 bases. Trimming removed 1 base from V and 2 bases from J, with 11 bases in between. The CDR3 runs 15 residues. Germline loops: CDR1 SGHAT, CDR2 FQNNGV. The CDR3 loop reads CASSLAPGANTEAFF. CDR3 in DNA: TGTGCCAGCAGCTTAGCTCCAGGGGCTAACACTGAAGCTTTCTTT.